What follows are 17 T cell receptor beta chains derived from one specimen sequenced in a study of response to subunit inactivated influenza vaccine. Each CDR3 protein gets one entry after TCRdb re-called the RT-PCR reads with MiXCR. In the table there are about 520,000 distinct CDR3 sequences, approximately 7.7% of which are singletons. Source: PBMCs from blood, taken around 25 months after vaccination. The receptors were gathered from a man aged 50 to 69 who received an inactivated influenza vaccine.

This clonotype occurred a few times. This rearrangement joins TRBV20-1 to TRBJ2-7; 7 positions agree with TRBD1. This CDR3 comprises 15 residues. V lost 0 bases and J lost 3; bases outside the gene matches: 8. Per germline, CDR1 DFQATT and CDR2 SNEGSKA (reference sequence). As DNA, the CDR3 is TGCAGTGCTAGAGACCGAAACAGGGGAAACTACGAGCAGTACTTC. It encodes CSARDRNRGNYEQYF.

The chain combines TRBV20-1 with TRBJ1-5, with a weak D call TRBD1 (5 bases). The ends were cut back, 3 bases at V and 5 bases at J, with 20 bases in the middle. Germline assignment: CDR1 DFQATT and CDR2 SNEGSKA (reference sequence). The CDR3 covers 16 residues. For the CDR3, the DNA is TGCAGTGCTAGGGCTGGACTGCGAAGGGGATATCAGCCCCAGCATTTT. Protein sequence: CSARAGLRRGYQPQHF.

This clonotype turned up a few times. V and J are TRBV11-3 and TRBJ2-3, with 7 bases that match TRBD1. CDR1 SGHNT and CDR2 YENEEA come from the germline V gene. After removal of 1 base from V and 4 bases from J, the junction contained 8 bases not matched to a gene. The CDR3 is made up of 16 amino acids. CDR3 nucleotides: TGTGCCAGCAGCTTAGGACAGGGATTAGGAGCAGATACGCAGTATTTT. Residues: CASSLGQGLGADTQYF.

This clonotype was counted many times. The V call is TRBV29-1, the J call TRBJ2-1; 10 bases align to TRBD2. With V trimmed by 1 base and J by 0 bases, 3 bases remained unmatched. There are 16 residues in the CDR3. Germline CDR1 is SQVTM and CDR2 is ANQGSEA. Written as DNA, the CDR3 is TGCAGCGTTGAAGGTCTAGCGGGGGTCTCCTACAATGAGCAGTTCTTC. It codes for CSVEGLAGVSYNEQFF.

This clonotype was observed many times. V usage is TRBV9 and J usage is TRBJ2-7, with 11 bases aligning to TRBD2. The CDR3 spans 14 residues. Germline CDR1 reads SGDLS; CDR2 reads YYNGEE. The trim removed 3 bases at V and 5 bases at J, leaving 4 bases unmatched. The CDR3 sequence: CASSGLAGGHEQYF. CDR3 bases: TGTGCCAGCAGCGGTCTAGCGGGAGGCCACGAGCAGTACTTC.

The table lists this clonotype with a few counts. The chain has TRBV4-2 and TRBJ2-1; 8 nucleotides align to TRBD2. Per germline, CDR1 LGHNA and CDR2 YNFKEQ. V was pared by 0 bases and J by 0 bases, with 1 base of the junction left unmatched. This CDR3 spans 16 amino acids. The CDR3 protein is CASSQDAGGSYNEQFF. The DNA of the CDR3 is TGTGCCAGCAGCCAAGATGCGGGGGGCTCCTACAATGAGCAGTTCTTC.

This clonotype was counted ten times or more. V and J are TRBV20-1 and TRBJ1-1; possibly TRBD1 for D (5 bases). The CDR3 contains 13 residues. Between the trimmed V and J ends, which lost 3 bases and 2 bases, there was a span of 10 bases. Per the germline V gene, CDR1 is DFQATT and CDR2 is SNEGSKA (reference sequence). CDR3 bases: TGCAGTGCTAGTCGACAGATAAACACTGAAGCTTTCTTT. Its translation: CSASRQINTEAFF.

This clonotype was counted many times. This chain joins TRBV6-1 and TRBJ2-2, with 7 nucleotides matching TRBD1. The CDR3 loop spans 14 amino acids. V lost 6 bases and J lost 2; bases outside the gene matches: 3. The germline CDR1 and CDR2 sequences are MNHNS and SASEGT. This CDR3 is CASRRQGNTGELFF. As DNA, the CDR3 is TGTGCCAGCAGGAGACAGGGAAACACCGGGGAGCTGTTTTTT.

This chain connects TRBV20-1 to TRBJ1-5; D is possibly TRBD1 (5 bases). Trimming pared 6 bases from V and 11 bases from J, leaving 14 bases between. The CDR3 is 11 residues long. Germline assignment: CDR1 DFQATT and CDR2 SNEGSKA (reference sequence). The CDR3 DNA sequence: TGCAGTGCCCAGGCAGCGGGGGCCCAGCATTTT. Translating gives CSAQAAGAQHF.

This clonotype was detected a few times. The chain couples TRBV20-1 to TRBJ2-3; D assignment may be TRBD1 or TRBD2 (5 bases each). Germline CDR1 reads DFQATT; CDR2 reads SNEGSKA (reference sequence). Trimming took 1 base from V and 4 from J, leaving 12 bases between them. The CDR3 spans 14 residues. CDR3 sequence (DNA): TGCAGTGCTAGAGGATGGGACGGACCAGATACGCAGTATTTT. Translation gives CSARGWDGPDTQYF.

This clonotype appeared many times. The chain recombines TRBV25-1 with TRBJ2-2, with unresolved D. The CDR3 loop spans 14 amino acids. Trimming pared 2 bases from V and 1 base from J, leaving 5 bases between. From germline, CDR1 is MGHDK and CDR2 SYGVNS. CDR3 sequence: CASSEHGNTGELFF. The CDR3 bases are TGTGCCAGCAGTGAACACGGGAACACCGGGGAGCTGTTTTTT.

The table lists this clonotype with many counts. The chain employs TRBV5-1 and TRBJ2-1; D is undetermined. CDR1 is SGHRS and CDR2 is YFSETQ in the germline V gene. Between the trimmed V and J ends, which lost 2 bases and 0 bases, there was a span of 9 bases. The CDR3 runs to 15 residues. The CDR3 DNA follows: TGCGCCAGCAGCTTCTCAACGAGCTCCTACAATGAGCAGTTCTTC. This encodes CASSFSTSSYNEQFF.

The rearrangement joins TRBV20-1 to TRBJ2-3; D may be TRBD1 (5 bases). The CDR3 extends over 12 amino acids. Germline lookup yields CDR1 DFQATT and CDR2 SNEGSKA (reference sequence). The V and J ends lost 6 bases and 6 bases respectively, with 13 bases between them. CDR3 in amino acids: CSADRPPDTQYF. CDR3 nucleotide sequence: TGCAGTGCCGACAGACCCCCCGATACGCAGTATTTT.

Ten or more counts support this clonotype. The gene calls are TRBV5-5 and TRBJ2-7; D not certain. V lost 2 bases, J lost 7 bases, and 7 bases lay in between. Germline CDR1 is SGHKS and CDR2 is YYEKEE (reference sequence). The CDR3 spans 11 residues. Here the CDR3 reads CASSLGPEQYF. The CDR3 nucleotides are TGTGCCAGCAGCTTAGGCCCGGAGCAGTACTTC.

V and J are TRBV14 and TRBJ2-7, with D hard to call. Germline V lookup: CDR1 SGHDN, CDR2 FVKESK. The CDR3 is made up of 14 amino acids. With 6 bases removed from V and 2 bases from J, the gap between germline ends came to 14 bases. Here the CDR3 reads CASSPSASPYEQYF. CDR3 nucleotides: TGTGCCAGCAGTCCTTCAGCGAGTCCCTACGAGCAGTACTTC.

V usage is TRBV20-1 and J usage is TRBJ2-5, with 12 bases fitting TRBD2. V lost 5 bases and J lost 5; bases outside the gene matches: 12. This CDR3 contains 16 residues. Germline lookup yields CDR1 DFQATT and CDR2 SNEGSKA (reference sequence). CDR3 residues: CSAEGASGRVGETQYF. The CDR3 nucleotides read TGCAGTGCTGAGGGGGCTAGCGGGAGGGTAGGGGAGACCCAGTACTTC.

This clonotype appeared a few times. The genes are TRBV5-1 and TRBJ2-1; 8 nucleotides match TRBD2. Trimming cost V 0 bases and J 15 bases; bases outside gene matches: 11. The CDR3 is 14 amino acids. Germline-derived CDR1 and CDR2 are SGHRS and YFSETQ. Here the CDR3 reads CASSLVALAEGPFF. The CDR3, as DNA: TGCGCCAGCAGCTTGGTTGCACTAGCGGAGGGACCGTTCTTC.